The 3 T cell receptor beta chains given below trace back to one sample, sequenced in a study of T cell changes during pregnancy in multiple sclerosis. The protocol was immunoSEQ multiplex PCR, while the TCRdb copy is restricted to in-frame clones and leaves out a portion. The table records under 55,000 clones, about 90% of them present only once. Sequenced here: CD8+ T cells from peripheral blood mononuclear cells, sampled after pregnancy. The receptors here all came from a female donor with multiple sclerosis, enrolled in a pregnancy study.

V is TRBV5-1 and J is TRBJ2-7; D remains unclear. The CDR3 extends over 14 amino acids. Germline CDR1 is SGHRS and CDR2 is YFSETQ. Trimming left V 7 bases short and J 1 base short, with 15 bases between. The CDR3 DNA reads as TGCGCCAGCTCTAACCCCGAGGAGTCCTACGAGCAGTACTTC. It specifies CASSNPEESYEQYF. The full variable domain, with the rest looked up from reference TRBV5-1 and TRBJ2-7, is KAGVTQTPRYLIKTRGQQVTLSCSPISGHRSVSWYQQTPGQGLQFLFEYFSETQRNKGNFPGRFSGRQFSNSRSEMNVSTLELGDSALYLCASSNPEESYEQYFGPGTRLTVT.

The chain has TRBV19 and TRBJ1-2; D remains unclear. Trimming removed 2 bases from V and 3 bases from J, with 10 bases in between. CDR1 is LNHDA and CDR2 is SQIVND in the germline V gene (reference sequence). CDR3 length equals 14 residues. CDR3 in amino acids: CASSIMTSDYGYTF. DNA for the CDR3: TGTGCCAGTAGTATAATGACTTCTGACTATGGCTACACCTTC.

The V call is TRBV5-6, the J call TRBJ2-7; 8 nucleotides match TRBD1. The germline V gene encodes CDR1 SGHDT and CDR2 YYEEEE. The CDR3 consists of 12 residues. Trimming took 3 bases from V and 7 from J; bases not matched to a gene: 3. In nucleotides, the CDR3 is TGTGCCAGCAGCTGGACAGGGTCGGAGCAGTACTTC. It encodes CASSWTGSEQYF.